Reported below is one TCR beta chain. Its antigen is as yet unknown. Sample time point: baseline pretreatment blood. As to treatment: 15 Gy SBRT to primary tumor, nephrectomy 4 weeks later. The germline V gene has CDR1 LNHNV and CDR2 YYDKDF (reference sequence). This CDR3 has 15 residues. The V end was cut by 0 bases, the J end by 1 base, with 4 bases between. The data stem from a study of radiation and T cells in renal cell carcinoma. Study at large: Nephrectomy followed 15 Gy stereotactic body radiation by 4 weeks.

Study-wide results and caveats: Baseline intratumoral clonotype presence is unknown without pretreatment biopsies.

Sequencing used immunoSEQ multiplex PCR; TCRdb keeps in-frame clones, though not all of them. This table holds about 130,000 clones, about 88% found once. The sequencing here drew on blood, taken from a patient whose treatment included radiotherapy and nephrectomy. This receptor was obtained from a woman between 50 and 59 years old with renal cell carcinoma. The chain has TRBV15 and TRBJ2-6; no clear D gene. DNA for the CDR3: TGTGCCACCAGCAGAGACCTTTCTGGGGCCAACGTCCTGACTTTC. Amino acid sequence: CATSRDLSGANVLTF.